Listed below are T cell receptor beta chains from one sample, sequenced in a study of shared clonotypes between healthy human individuals. Produced via immunoSEQ multiplex PCR; TCRdb's table is partial and in-frame only. In the table there are over a million clones, around four fifths of which are singletons. Sequencing was carried out using memory CD4+ T cells sorted from blood. These TCRs come from a man between 18 and 35 years old in good health. The CDR3 runs from the conserved cysteine through the conserved F or W. A D gene is named only where the DNA matches it firmly. Rows give clone size only sometimes, using once, few, many, or a class for an expanded clone.

j_call: TRBJ1-2
v_call: TRBV10-3
d_call: .
clone_size: .
cdr3_aa: CAISDDSYYGYTF
cdr3_nt: TGTGCCATCAGTGATGACAGCTACTATGGCTACACCTTC

j_call: TRBJ1-1
v_call: TRBV18
d_call: TRBD1
clone_size: .
cdr3_aa: CASSPTGLNTEAFF
cdr3_nt: TGTGCCAGCTCACCGACAGGGCTGAACACTGAAGCTTTCTTT

j_call: TRBJ1-5
v_call: TRBV12-2
d_call: .
clone_size: few
cdr3_aa: CASRPIGWGKKEGSNQPQHF
cdr3_nt: TGTGCAAGTCGCCCCATAGGTTGGGGGAAAAAGGAGGGGAGCAATCAGCCCCAGCATTTT

j_call: TRBJ1-1
v_call: TRBV7-9
d_call: .
clone_size: few
cdr3_aa: CASSLQPNTEAFF
cdr3_nt: TGTGCCAGCAGCTTACAACCGAACACTGAAGCTTTCTTT

j_call: TRBJ2-5
v_call: TRBV10-1
d_call: TRBD1
clone_size: .
cdr3_aa: CASSKDRGETQYF
cdr3_nt: TGCGCCAGCAGTAAAGACAGGGGAGAGACCCAGTACTTC

j_call: TRBJ2-7
v_call: TRBV10-3
d_call: .
clone_size: .
cdr3_aa: CAISDGGWNYEQYF
cdr3_nt: TGTGCCATCAGTGATGGTGGGTGGAACTACGAGCAGTACTTC

j_call: TRBJ2-6
v_call: TRBV5-3
d_call: TRBD2
clone_size: .
cdr3_aa: CARSKQTSGSRSGANVLTF
cdr3_nt: TGTGCCAGAAGCAAACAGACTAGCGGGAGCCGCTCTGGGGCCAACGTCCTGACTTTC

j_call: TRBJ2-7
v_call: TRBV11-2
d_call: TRBD1
clone_size: .
cdr3_aa: CASRGQGAYEQYF
cdr3_nt: TGTGCCAGCAGGGGACAGGGGGCCTACGAGCAGTACTTC

j_call: TRBJ1-6
v_call: TRBV5-6
d_call: TRBD1
clone_size: many
cdr3_aa: CASSRTSGQGVSLHF
cdr3_nt: TGTGCCAGCAGCCGGACTTCCGGGCAGGGGGTATCCCTCCACTTT

j_call: TRBJ1-1
v_call: TRBV18
d_call: .
clone_size: .
cdr3_aa: CASSPSQAFEAFF
cdr3_nt: TGTGCCAGCTCACCAAGCCAGGCTTTTGAAGCTTTCTTT

j_call: TRBJ2-1
v_call: TRBV5-1
d_call: .
clone_size: .
cdr3_aa: CASSYRENYNEQFF
cdr3_nt: TGCGCCAGCAGCTATCGCGAGAACTACAATGAGCAGTTCTTC

j_call: TRBJ1-1
v_call: TRBV7-9
d_call: .
clone_size: .
cdr3_aa: CASSPAATLNTEAFF
cdr3_nt: TGTGCCAGCAGCCCGGCGGCCACTTTGAACACTGAAGCTTTCTTT

j_call: TRBJ2-7
v_call: TRBV4-2
d_call: .
clone_size: .
cdr3_aa: CASSQAGRGPNYEQYF
cdr3_nt: TGTGCCAGCAGCCAAGCTGGGAGGGGGCCGAACTACGAGCAGTACTTC

j_call: TRBJ1-2
v_call: TRBV2
d_call: .
clone_size: many
cdr3_aa: CASSDWDPNYGYTF
cdr3_nt: TGTGCCAGCAGTGATTGGGATCCTAACTATGGCTACACCTTC

j_call: TRBJ2-3
v_call: TRBV5-6
d_call: .
clone_size: .
cdr3_aa: CASSPWEQDTQYF
cdr3_nt: TGTGCCAGCAGCCCCTGGGAGCAAGATACGCAGTATTTT

j_call: TRBJ2-1
v_call: TRBV18
d_call: TRBD2
clone_size: .
cdr3_aa: CASSPSSGGRYNEQFF
cdr3_nt: TGTGCCAGCTCACCATCCTCGGGGGGTAGATACAATGAGCAGTTCTTC

j_call: TRBJ1-6
v_call: TRBV27
d_call: .
clone_size: .
cdr3_aa: CASSLLPDSPLHF
cdr3_nt: TGTGCCAGCAGTTTATTGCCTGACTCACCCCTCCACTTT

j_call: TRBJ2-6
v_call: TRBV2
d_call: .
clone_size: .
cdr3_aa: CASSDTSSGANVLTF
cdr3_nt: TGTGCCAGCAGTGATACCAGCTCTGGGGCCAACGTCCTGACTTTC

j_call: TRBJ1-2
v_call: TRBV6-4
d_call: .
clone_size: .
cdr3_aa: CASSATGHEGYTF
cdr3_nt: TGTGCCAGCAGTGCGACGGGTCATGAAGGCTACACCTTC

j_call: TRBJ1-5
v_call: TRBV6-4
d_call: .
clone_size: .
cdr3_aa: CASSDSPNQPQHF
cdr3_nt: TGTGCCAGCAGTGACTCTCCCAATCAGCCCCAGCATTTT

j_call: TRBJ1-5
v_call: TRBV29-1
d_call: .
clone_size: .
cdr3_aa: CSVIDTSNQPQHF
cdr3_nt: TGCAGCGTCATAGACACCTCCAATCAGCCCCAGCATTTT

j_call: TRBJ2-3
v_call: TRBV7-2
d_call: TRBD2
clone_size: few
cdr3_aa: CASSGLSGGITDTQYF
cdr3_nt: TGTGCCAGCAGCGGACTTAGCGGGGGGATCACAGATACGCAGTATTTT